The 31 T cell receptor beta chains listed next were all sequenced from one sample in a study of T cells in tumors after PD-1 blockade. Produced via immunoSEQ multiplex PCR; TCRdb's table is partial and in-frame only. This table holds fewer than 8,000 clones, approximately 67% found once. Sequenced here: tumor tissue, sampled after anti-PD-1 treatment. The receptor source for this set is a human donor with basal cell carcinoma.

CDR3 sequence reads: CASSPDGWNYGYTF. CDR3 DNA sequence: TGTGCCAGCAGTCCGGACGGCTGGAACTATGGCTACACCTTC. The rearrangement joins TRBV5-6 to TRBJ1-2, with no clear D. V was trimmed by 5 bases and J by 2 bases, leaving 13 bases between them. CDR3 length equals 14 residues. Looked up from germline, CDR1 is SGHDT and CDR2 is YYEEEE.

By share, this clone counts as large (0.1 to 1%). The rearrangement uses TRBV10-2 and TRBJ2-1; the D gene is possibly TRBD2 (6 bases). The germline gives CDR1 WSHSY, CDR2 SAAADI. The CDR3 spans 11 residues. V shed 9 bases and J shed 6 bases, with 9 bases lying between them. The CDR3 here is CASDSGNEQFF. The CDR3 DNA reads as TGCGCCAGTGATAGCGGCAATGAGCAGTTCTTC.

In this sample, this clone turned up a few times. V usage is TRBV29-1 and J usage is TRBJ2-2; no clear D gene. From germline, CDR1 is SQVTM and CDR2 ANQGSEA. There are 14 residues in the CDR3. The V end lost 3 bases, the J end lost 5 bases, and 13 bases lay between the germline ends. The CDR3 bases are TGCAGCGTTGAGTCCGCGAGTGGGACCGGGGAGCTGTTTTTT. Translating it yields CSVESASGTGELFF.

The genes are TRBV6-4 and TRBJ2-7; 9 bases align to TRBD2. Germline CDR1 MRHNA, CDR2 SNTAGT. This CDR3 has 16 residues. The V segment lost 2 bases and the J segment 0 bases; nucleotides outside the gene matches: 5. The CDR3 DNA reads TGTGCCAGCAGTGACCCTACTAGCGGGTTCTCCTACGAGCAGTACTTC. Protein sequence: CASSDPTSGFSYEQYF.

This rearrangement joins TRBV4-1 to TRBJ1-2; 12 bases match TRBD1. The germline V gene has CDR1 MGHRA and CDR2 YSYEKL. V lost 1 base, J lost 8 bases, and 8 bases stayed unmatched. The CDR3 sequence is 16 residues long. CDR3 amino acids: CASSQGPGQGAGGYTF. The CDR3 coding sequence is TGCGCCAGCAGCCAAGGCCCGGGACAGGGGGCAGGAGGCTACACCTTC.

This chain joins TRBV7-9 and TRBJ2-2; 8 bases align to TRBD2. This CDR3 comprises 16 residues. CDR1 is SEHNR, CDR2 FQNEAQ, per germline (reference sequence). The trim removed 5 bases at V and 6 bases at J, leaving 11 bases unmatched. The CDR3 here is CASSASSGMGAGELFF. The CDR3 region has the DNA TGTGCCAGCAGCGCGAGTAGCGGGATGGGGGCCGGGGAGCTGTTTTTT.

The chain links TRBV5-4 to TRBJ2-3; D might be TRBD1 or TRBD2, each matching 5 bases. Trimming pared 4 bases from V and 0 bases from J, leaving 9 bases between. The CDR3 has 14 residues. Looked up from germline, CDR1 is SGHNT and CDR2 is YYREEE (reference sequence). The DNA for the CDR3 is TGTGCCAGCAGCAATAGGGACAGCACAGATACGCAGTATTTT. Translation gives CASSNRDSTDTQYF.

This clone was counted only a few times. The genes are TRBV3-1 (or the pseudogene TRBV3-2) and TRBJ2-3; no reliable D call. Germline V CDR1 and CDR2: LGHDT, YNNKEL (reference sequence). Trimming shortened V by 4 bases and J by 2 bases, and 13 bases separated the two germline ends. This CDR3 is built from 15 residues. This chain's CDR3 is CASSPPVGNTDTQYF. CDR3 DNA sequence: TGTGCCAGCAGCCCTCCAGTTGGGAACACAGATACGCAGTATTTT.

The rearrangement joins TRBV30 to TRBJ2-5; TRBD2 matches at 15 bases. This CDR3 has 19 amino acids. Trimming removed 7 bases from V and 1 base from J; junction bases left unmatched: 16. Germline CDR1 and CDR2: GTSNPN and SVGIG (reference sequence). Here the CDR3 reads CAYSPREGLAGGLQETQYF. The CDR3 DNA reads TGTGCCTATTCTCCCCGCGAGGGACTAGCGGGAGGCCTCCAAGAGACCCAGTACTTC.

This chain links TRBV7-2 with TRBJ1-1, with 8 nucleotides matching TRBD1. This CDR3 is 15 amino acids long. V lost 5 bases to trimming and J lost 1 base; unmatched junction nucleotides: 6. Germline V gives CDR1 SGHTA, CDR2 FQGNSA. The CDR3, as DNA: TGTGCCAGCAGCCTATACGGACAGGGGAACACTGAAGCTTTCTTT. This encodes CASSLYGQGNTEAFF.

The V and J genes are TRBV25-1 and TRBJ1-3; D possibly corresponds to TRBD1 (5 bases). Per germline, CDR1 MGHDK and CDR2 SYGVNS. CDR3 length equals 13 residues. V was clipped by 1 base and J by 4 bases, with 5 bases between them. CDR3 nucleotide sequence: TGTGCCAGCAGTGAATGGGACGGAAACACCATATATTTT. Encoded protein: CASSEWDGNTIYF.

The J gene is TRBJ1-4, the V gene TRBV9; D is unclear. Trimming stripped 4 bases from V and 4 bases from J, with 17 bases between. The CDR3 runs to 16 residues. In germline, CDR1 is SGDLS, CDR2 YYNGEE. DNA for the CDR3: TGTGCCAGCAGCTTTAGAGACCGGGGTGGTAATGAAAAACTGTTTTTT. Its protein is CASSFRDRGGNEKLFF. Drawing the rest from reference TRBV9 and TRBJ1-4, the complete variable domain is DSGVTQTPKHLITATGQRVTLRCSPRSGDLSVYWYQQSLDQGLQFLIQYYNGEERAKGNILERFSAQQFPDLHSELNLSSLELGDSALYFCASSFRDRGGNEKLFFGSGTQLSVL.

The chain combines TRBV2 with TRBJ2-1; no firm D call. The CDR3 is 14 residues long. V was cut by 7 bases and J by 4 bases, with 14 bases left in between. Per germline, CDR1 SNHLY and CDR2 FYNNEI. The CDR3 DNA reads TGTGCCAGCACCGTCACGTTCGATTACAATGAGCAGTTCTTC. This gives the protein CASTVTFDYNEQFF.

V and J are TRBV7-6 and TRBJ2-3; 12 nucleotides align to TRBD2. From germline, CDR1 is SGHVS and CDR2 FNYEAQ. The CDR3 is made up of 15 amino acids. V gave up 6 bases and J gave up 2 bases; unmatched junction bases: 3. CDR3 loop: CASRRLAGDTDTQYF. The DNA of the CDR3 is TGTGCCAGCAGGCGACTAGCGGGGGACACAGATACGCAGTATTTT.

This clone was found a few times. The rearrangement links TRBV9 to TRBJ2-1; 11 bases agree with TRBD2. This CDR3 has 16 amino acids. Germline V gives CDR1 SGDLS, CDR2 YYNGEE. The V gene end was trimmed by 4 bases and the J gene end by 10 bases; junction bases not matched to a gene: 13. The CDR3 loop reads CASSPRSGRGAREQFF. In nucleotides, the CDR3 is TGTGCCAGCAGCCCACGTAGCGGGAGGGGGGCCCGCGAGCAGTTCTTC.

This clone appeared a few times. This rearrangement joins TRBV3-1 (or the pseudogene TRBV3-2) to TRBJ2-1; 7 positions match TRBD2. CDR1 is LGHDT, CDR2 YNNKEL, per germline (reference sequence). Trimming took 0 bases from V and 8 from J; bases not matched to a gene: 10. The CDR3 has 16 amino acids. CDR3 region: CASSQDHGAGVYEQFF. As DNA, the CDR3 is TGTGCCAGCAGCCAAGATCACGGCGCGGGGGTCTATGAGCAGTTCTTC.

The CDR3 DNA is TGCAGCGGGCAGGGTGGCCCAGATACGCAGTATTTT. Amino acids: CSGQGGPDTQYF. This chain uses TRBV29-1 with TRBJ2-3; D perhaps matches TRBD1 (5 bases). The germline V gene encodes CDR1 SQVTM and CDR2 ANQGSEA. This CDR3 is built from 12 residues. Trimming removed 7 bases at V and 4 bases at J, with 12 bases between.

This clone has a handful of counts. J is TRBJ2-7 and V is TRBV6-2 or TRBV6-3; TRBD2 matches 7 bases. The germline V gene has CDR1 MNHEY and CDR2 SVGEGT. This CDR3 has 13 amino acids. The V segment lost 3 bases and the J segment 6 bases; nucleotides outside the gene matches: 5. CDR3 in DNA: TGTGCCAGCAGTTATAGGGAGGGGACCGAGCAGTACTTC. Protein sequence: CASSYREGTEQYF.

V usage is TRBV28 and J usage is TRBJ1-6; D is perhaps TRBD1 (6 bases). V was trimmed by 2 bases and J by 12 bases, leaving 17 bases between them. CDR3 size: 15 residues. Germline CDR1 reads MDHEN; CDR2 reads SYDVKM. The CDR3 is CASSLGGGTPRPLHF. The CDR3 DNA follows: TGTGCCAGCAGTTTAGGGGGCGGGACCCCAAGACCCCTCCACTTT.

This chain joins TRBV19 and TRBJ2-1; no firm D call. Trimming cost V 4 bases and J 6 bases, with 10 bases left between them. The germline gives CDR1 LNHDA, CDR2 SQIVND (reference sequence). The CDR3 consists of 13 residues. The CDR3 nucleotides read TGTGCCAGTAGTAGGGAAGGGCGCAATGAGCAGTTCTTC. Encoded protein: CASSREGRNEQFF.

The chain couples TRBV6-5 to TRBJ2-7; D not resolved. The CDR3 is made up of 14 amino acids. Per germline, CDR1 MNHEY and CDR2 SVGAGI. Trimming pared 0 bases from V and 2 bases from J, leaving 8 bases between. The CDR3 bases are TGTGCCAGCAGTTACTCGAGAGGTCCCTACGAGCAGTACTTC. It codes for CASSYSRGPYEQYF.

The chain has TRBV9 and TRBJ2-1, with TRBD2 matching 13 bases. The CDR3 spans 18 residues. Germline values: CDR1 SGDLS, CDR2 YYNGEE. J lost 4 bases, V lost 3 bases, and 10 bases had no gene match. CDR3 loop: CASSGGLAGASLYNEQFF. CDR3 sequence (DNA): TGTGCCAGCAGCGGAGGACTAGCGGGAGCGTCCCTATACAATGAGCAGTTCTTC.

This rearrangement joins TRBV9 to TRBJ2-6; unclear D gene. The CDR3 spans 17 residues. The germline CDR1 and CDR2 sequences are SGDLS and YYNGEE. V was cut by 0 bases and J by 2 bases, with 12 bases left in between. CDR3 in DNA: TGTGCCAGCAGCGTAGCGAGAGATCGTACTGGGGCCAACGTCCTGACTTTC. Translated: CASSVARDRTGANVLTF.

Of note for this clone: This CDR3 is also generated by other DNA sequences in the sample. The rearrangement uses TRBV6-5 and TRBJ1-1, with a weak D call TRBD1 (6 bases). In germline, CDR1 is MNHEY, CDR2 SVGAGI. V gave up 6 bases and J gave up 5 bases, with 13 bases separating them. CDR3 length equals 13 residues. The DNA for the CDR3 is TGTGCCAGCAGCCCAGGGGTTTTGACTGAAGCTTTCTTT. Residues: CASSPGVLTEAFF.

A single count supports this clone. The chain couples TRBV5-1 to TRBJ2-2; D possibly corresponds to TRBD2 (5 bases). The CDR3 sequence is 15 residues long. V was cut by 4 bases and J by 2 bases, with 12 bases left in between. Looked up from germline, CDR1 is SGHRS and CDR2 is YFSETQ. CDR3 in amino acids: CASSPGNYNTGELFF. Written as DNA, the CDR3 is TGCGCCAGCAGCCCGGGGAACTACAACACCGGGGAGCTGTTTTTT.

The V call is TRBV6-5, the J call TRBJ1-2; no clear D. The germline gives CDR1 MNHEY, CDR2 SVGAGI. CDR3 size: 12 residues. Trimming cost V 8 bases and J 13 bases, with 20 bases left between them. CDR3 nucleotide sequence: TGTGCCAGCTCCTGGGAGCGGGGTTTCTTCACCTTC. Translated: CASSWERGFFTF.

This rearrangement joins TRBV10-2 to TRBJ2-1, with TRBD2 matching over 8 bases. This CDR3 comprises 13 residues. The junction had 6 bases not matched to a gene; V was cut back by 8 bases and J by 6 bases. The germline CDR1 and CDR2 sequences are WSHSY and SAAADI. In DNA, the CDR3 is TGCGCCAGCTCGATAGCGGGAAGCAATGAGCAGTTCTTC. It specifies CASSIAGSNEQFF.

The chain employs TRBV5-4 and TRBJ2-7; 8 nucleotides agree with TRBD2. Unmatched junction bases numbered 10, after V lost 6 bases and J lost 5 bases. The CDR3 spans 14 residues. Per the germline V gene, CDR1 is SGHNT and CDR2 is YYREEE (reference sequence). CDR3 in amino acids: CASKASSGSHEQYF. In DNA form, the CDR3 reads TGTGCCAGCAAGGCGTCTAGCGGGTCCCACGAGCAGTACTTC.

The CDR3 coding sequence is TGTGCCAGCAGCCCCCGGGTCTCTGGAAACACCATATATTTT. It codes for CASSPRVSGNTIYF. The rearrangement uses TRBV9 and TRBJ1-3; D remains unclear. The germline V and J ends were trimmed by 4 bases and 0 bases, with 8 bases remaining between them. Germline V gives CDR1 SGDLS, CDR2 YYNGEE. This CDR3 is built from 14 residues.

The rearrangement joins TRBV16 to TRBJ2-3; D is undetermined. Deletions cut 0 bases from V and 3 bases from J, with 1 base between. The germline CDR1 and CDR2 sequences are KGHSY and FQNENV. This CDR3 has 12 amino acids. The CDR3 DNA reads TGTGCCAGCAGCCAATCGACAGATACGCAGTATTTT. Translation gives CASSQSTDTQYF.

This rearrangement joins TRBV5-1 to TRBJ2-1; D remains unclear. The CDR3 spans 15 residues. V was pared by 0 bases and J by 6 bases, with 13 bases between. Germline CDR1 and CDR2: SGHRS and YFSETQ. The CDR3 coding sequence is TGCGCCAGCAGCTTGGCCGATCGGATCTTCAATGAGCAGTTCTTC. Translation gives CASSLADRIFNEQFF.